This T cell receptor (beta chain) was found in a study of OX40 agonist ivuxolimab in advanced cancers. With respect to this clone: Its matching antigen is unknown.

Study-wide results and caveats: On average, CD8+ T cells had more expanded clones than CD4+. Some patients without response likewise showed low normalized clonal expansion.

The method was immunoSEQ multiplex PCR; TCRdb's version includes in-frame clones alone and lacks a portion of them. The top ten clones hold approximately 5.5% of a sample with roughly 96,000 clones, approximately 80% of them seen once. Per the germline V gene, CDR1 is LNHDA and CDR2 is SQIVND (reference sequence). V lost 3 bases and J lost 1; bases outside the gene matches: 7. The CDR3 is 17 residues long. This clonotype was sampled from an adult with an advanced solid tumor such as melanoma, head and neck, liver or kidney cancer. This chain joins TRBV19 and TRBJ2-3; 10 bases align to TRBD2. The sequencing here drew on CD4+ or CD8+ T cells sorted from blood, taken in a trial of the OX40 agonist ivuxolimab. The CDR3 coding sequence is TGTGCCAGTAGTATTATTTCCCTAGCGGGGGGCACAGATACGCAGTATTTT. It codes for CASSIISLAGGTDTQYF.